This T cell receptor (beta chain) appears in the sequencing data of a study of T cell responses to AZD1222 COVID-19 vaccine. The CDR3 has 16 amino acids. The germline V gene has CDR1 SEHNR and CDR2 FQNEAQ (reference sequence). V dropped 2 bases and J dropped 7; count of bases not matched to a gene: 7. TCRdb's table, derived via immunoSEQ multiplex PCR, lists solely in-frame clones and lacks some. The sample includes tens of thousands of clones, around 90% seen only once; the top ten take under 3%. About this clone: Its cognate antigen is unknown.

Study results and caveats: Females outnumbered males among donors, who were mostly white British; clonal diversity was possibly underestimated.

The TCR sequence derives from an adult in good health. The chain couples TRBV7-9 to TRBJ1-5, with 11 positions matching TRBD1. Specimen: peripheral blood, collected on day 0 of AZD1222 vaccination. CDR3 nucleotide sequence: TGTGCCAGCAGCTTATGGACAGGGGGCGTAGAACAGCCCCAGCATTTT. Translating it yields CASSLWTGGVEQPQHF.